This T cell receptor (beta chain) appears in the sequencing data of a study of blood T cell repertoires in COVID-19. CDR1 is MNHEY, CDR2 SVGEGT, per germline. The CDR3 sequence is 12 residues long. V was clipped by 5 bases and J by 7 bases, with 11 bases between them. Assay used: immunoSEQ multiplex PCR; TCRdb lists only in-frame clones, some missing. The table has around 70,000 clones, about nine tenths seen once. The receptor comes from a woman at least 80 years old with active or convalescent COVID-19. The sequenced sample consisted of peripheral blood. V gene TRBV6-2 or TRBV6-3 combines with J gene TRBJ1-1; D is unresolved. Here the CDR3 reads CASSDKPLEAFF. For the CDR3, the DNA is TGTGCCAGCAGTGACAAACCACTTGAAGCTTTCTTT.